This TCR beta chain is drawn from a study of shared clonotypes between healthy human individuals. Germline trimming cut 5 bases from V and 7 bases from J; bases unmatched to any gene: 5. The CDR3 contains 16 residues. Germline V gene sequence: CDR1 SGHNT, CDR2 YENEEA. The assay was immunoSEQ multiplex PCR, and TCRdb's table has in-frame clones only and misses some. The data contain 520,000 or so clones, less than 85% of them singletons. This clone occurred a few times. Sequenced sample: PBMCs. The V gene is TRBV11-3, the J gene TRBJ2-1, with 16 bases identical to TRBD2. The clonotype comes from a woman aged 40-49 years in good health. Some clones in this sample may be carry-over from other donors' samples. The CDR3, as DNA: TGTGCCAGCAGCGCCGGGACTAGCGGGAGGGTGAATGAGCAGTTCTTC. Amino acids: CASSAGTSGRVNEQFF.